Following are 3 T cell receptor beta chains from one sample sequenced in a study of blood T cell repertoires in COVID-19. Assay: immunoSEQ multiplex PCR; the TCRdb copy retains only in-frame clones and omits some. The data hold 100,000 to 130,000 clones, with around 90% observed a single time. Sequencing was carried out using peripheral blood. These receptors all stem from a woman in her thirties with acute or convalescent COVID-19.

The chain has TRBV13 and TRBJ1-2, with TRBD1 identical over 9 bases. Trimming took 4 bases from V and 4 from J; bases not matched to a gene: 7. The germline CDR1 and CDR2 sequences are PRHDT and FYEKMQ (reference sequence). CDR3 length equals 15 residues. In DNA form, the CDR3 reads TGTGCCAGCAGCTACGGACAGGGGTTTAGCTATGGCTACACCTTC. As protein: CASSYGQGFSYGYTF.

V is TRBV7-2 and J is TRBJ2-1, with D possibly TRBD2 on 6 matching bases. Germline V gives CDR1 SGHTA, CDR2 FQGNSA. With 1 base removed from V and 4 bases from J, the gap between germline ends came to 14 bases. CDR3 size: 16 residues. The chain's CDR3 is CASSLVGSSAYNEQFF. CDR3 nucleotides: TGTGCCAGCAGCTTAGTGGGGTCTAGCGCATACAATGAGCAGTTCTTC.

The genes are TRBV4-1 and TRBJ1-3; D is ambiguous. The V end was cut by 0 bases, the J end by 2 bases, with 11 bases between. The CDR3 covers 16 residues. Germline V CDR1 and CDR2: MGHRA, YSYEKL. The CDR3 nucleotides are TGCGCCAGCAGCCAAGAGGTACAGCAAACTGGAAACACCATATATTTT. It is translated as CASSQEVQQTGNTIYF.